The 30 T cell receptor beta chains in this list originate from one sample, sequenced in a study of blood T cell repertoires in COVID-19. Repertoires were generated with immunoSEQ multiplex PCR, while TCRdb's copy carries only in-frame clones and drops some. The sample holds approximately 89,000 clones, about 85% seen once. Sequencing used peripheral blood. The origin of the receptors is a woman aged 65 to 85 with active or convalescent COVID-19.

The CDR3 region is CAVGRGAGTDTQYF. DNA of the CDR3: TGTGCCGTGGGTCGGGGGGCCGGCACAGATACGCAGTATTTT. The rearrangement links TRBV10-3 to TRBJ2-3, with a weak D call TRBD2 (7 bases). Germline assignment: CDR1 ENHRY and CDR2 SYGVKD. This CDR3 contains 14 residues. Deletions cut 11 bases from V and 1 base from J, with 16 bases between.

The chain employs TRBV2 and TRBJ2-1, with 8 bases matching TRBD1. This CDR3 has 15 amino acids. V shed 7 bases and J 6 bases; nucleotides not matched to a gene: 11. Germline V gene data show CDR1 as SNHLY and CDR2 as FYNNEI. For the CDR3, the DNA is TGTGCCAGCATCGAAGGACAGGGTGCGGGCAATGAGCAGTTCTTC. Translating gives CASIEGQGAGNEQFF.

The chain carries TRBV25-1 and TRBJ2-1; TRBD2 agrees at 9 bases. The CDR3 loop spans 16 amino acids. J lost 3 bases, V lost 4 bases, and 7 bases had no gene match. Per germline, CDR1 MGHDK and CDR2 SYGVNS. CDR3 sequence reads: CASSGGASGDYNEQFF. Here the CDR3 DNA reads TGTGCCAGCAGTGGTGGGGCTAGCGGGGACTACAATGAGCAGTTCTTC.

This clone was seen a handful of times. The rearrangement joins TRBV6-6 to TRBJ2-7; D gene uncertain. Germline lookup yields CDR1 MNHNY and CDR2 SVGAGI (reference sequence). This CDR3 region has 11 residues. V lost 11 bases, J lost 3 bases, and 11 bases lay in between. CDR3 in DNA: TGTGCCGCGTCGGTTGGCTACGAGCAGTACTTC. Protein: CAASVGYEQYF.

The chain links TRBV12-3 or TRBV12-4 to TRBJ2-5, with D unresolved. The CDR3 has 13 residues. Trimming removed 3 bases from V and 5 bases from J, with 10 bases in between. CDR3 sequence: CASSLSELETQYF. The CDR3 region has the DNA TGTGCCAGCAGTTTGTCTGAACTGGAGACCCAGTACTTC.

The chain couples TRBV28 to TRBJ1-2, with 8 bases fitting TRBD1. V dropped 8 bases and J dropped 8; count of bases not matched to a gene: 7. Germline V gene data show CDR1 as MDHEN and CDR2 as SYDVKM. The CDR3 sequence is 12 residues long. Here the CDR3 reads CASSEGQEGYTF. DNA for the CDR3: TGTGCCAGCTCCGAGGGACAGGAGGGCTACACCTTC.

This chain links TRBV2 with TRBJ1-3; perhaps TRBD1 as D (5 bases). The CDR3 sequence is 19 residues long. Germline V gene data show CDR1 as SNHLY and CDR2 as FYNNEI. Trimming removed 5 bases from V and 0 bases from J, with 23 bases in between. DNA of the CDR3: TGTGCCAGCAGTTCCCGTAAATCCCCCTTGGGGGGCTCTGGAAACACCATATATTTT. Its protein product is CASSSRKSPLGGSGNTIYF.

This chain uses TRBV19 with TRBJ1-2; D gene ambiguous. The V end was cut by 5 bases, the J end by 7 bases, with 8 bases between. Per the germline V gene, CDR1 is LNHDA and CDR2 is SQIVND (reference sequence). The CDR3 length is 11 residues. As DNA, the CDR3 is TGTGCCAGTAGTGGCAGTACTGGCTACACCTTC. Protein sequence: CASSGSTGYTF.

The gene calls are TRBV5-6 and TRBJ2-2; D unclear. V shed 2 bases and J shed 5 bases, with 7 bases lying between them. This CDR3 region has 13 residues. CDR1 is SGHDT, CDR2 YYEEEE, per germline. The CDR3 protein is CASSFSSTGELFF. The CDR3 DNA reads TGTGCCAGCAGCTTTTCGTCGACCGGGGAGCTGTTTTTT.

V and J are TRBV28 and TRBJ1-1, with D unclear. Germline lookup yields CDR1 MDHEN and CDR2 SYDVKM. This CDR3 comprises 13 residues. V was trimmed by 8 bases and J by 0 bases, leaving 10 bases between them. CDR3 nucleotide sequence: TGTGCCAGCTCACGGGGTTTGAACACTGAAGCTTTCTTT. Protein product: CASSRGLNTEAFF.

V and J are TRBV5-1 and TRBJ2-6; D is undetermined. V was shortened by 1 base and J by 0 bases, with 5 bases between the two germline ends. This CDR3 has 15 residues. Germline-derived CDR1 and CDR2 are SGHRS and YFSETQ. The chain's CDR3 is CASSLTVSGANVLTF. The CDR3, as DNA: TGCGCCAGCAGCTTGACAGTCTCTGGGGCCAACGTCCTGACTTTC.

This clone was detected only once. V is TRBV5-4 and J is TRBJ1-2; D might be TRBD1 (5 bases). V was pared by 4 bases and J by 4 bases, with 17 bases between. In germline, CDR1 is SGHNT, CDR2 YYREEE (reference sequence). The CDR3 length is 15 residues. The CDR3 here is CASSVLQASFYGYTF. CDR3 DNA sequence: TGTGCCAGCAGCGTCCTACAGGCGTCCTTCTATGGCTACACCTTC. The variable domain in full, with the rest retrieved from reference TRBV5-4 and TRBJ1-2, is ETGVTQSPTHLIKTRGQQVTLRCSSQSGHNTVSWYQQALGQGPQFIFQYYREEENGRGNFPPRFSGLQFPNYSSELNVNALELDDSALYLCASSVLQASFYGYTFGSGTRLTVV.

The rearrangement joins TRBV5-6 to TRBJ1-2; no firm D call. The CDR3 is made up of 16 amino acids. From germline, CDR1 is SGHDT and CDR2 YYEEEE. The V end was cut by 1 base, the J end by 3 bases, with 16 bases between. The CDR3 bases are TGTGCCAGCAGCTTGCAAACACCGTTGTTGGACTATGGCTACACCTTC. Residues: CASSLQTPLLDYGYTF.

The V call is TRBV28, the J call TRBJ2-5, with 7 bases matching TRBD1. The CDR3 contains 16 residues. Germline V gene sequence: CDR1 MDHEN, CDR2 SYDVKM. Losses at the gene ends were 5 bases for V and 2 bases for J; bases not matched to a gene: 11. CDR3 protein: CASSPRQGVGQETQYF. CDR3 nucleotide sequence: TGTGCCAGCAGTCCACGACAGGGAGTGGGACAAGAGACCCAGTACTTC.

This chain links TRBV2 with TRBJ1-2; no firm D call. The V and J ends lost 8 bases and 3 bases respectively, with 13 bases between them. Per germline, CDR1 SNHLY and CDR2 FYNNEI. This CDR3 has 13 residues. This CDR3 is CASSAGNDYGYTF. CDR3 DNA: TGTGCCAGCTCGGCCGGGAACGACTATGGCTACACCTTC.

This chain joins TRBV5-8 and TRBJ1-2; possibly TRBD1 for D (6 bases). From germline, CDR1 is SGHTS and CDR2 YDEGEE. There are 15 residues in the CDR3. With 0 bases removed from V and 0 bases from J, the gap between germline ends came to 9 bases. DNA for the CDR3: TGTGCCAGCAGCTTGGCCTCAGGGGCTAACTATGGCTACACCTTC. This encodes CASSLASGANYGYTF.

This sequence joins TRBV15 and TRBJ1-2; tentative D call: TRBD1 (5 bases). The germline V gene encodes CDR1 LNHNV and CDR2 YYDKDF (reference sequence). The ends were cut back, 0 bases at V and 8 bases at J, with 19 bases in the middle. The length of the CDR3 is 16 residues. CDR3 loop: CATSREGQEPGRGYTF. DNA for the CDR3: TGTGCCACCAGCAGAGAAGGACAAGAGCCTGGACGAGGCTACACCTTC.

This clone was counted between two and nine times. The chain links TRBV7-6 to TRBJ1-1; the match to TRBD1 covers 8 bases. The CDR3 runs to 15 residues. V was pared by 5 bases and J by 5 bases, with 10 bases of the junction left unmatched. Germline CDR1 and CDR2: SGHVS and FNYEAQ. The CDR3 protein is CASSPGQGGITEAFF. CDR3 sequence (DNA): TGTGCCAGCAGCCCCGGACAGGGCGGGATTACTGAAGCTTTCTTT.

The chain joins TRBV19 to TRBJ1-3; tentative D call: TRBD1 (5 bases). The CDR3 has 18 amino acids. The ends were cut back, 5 bases at V and 0 bases at J, with 20 bases in the middle. CDR1 is LNHDA, CDR2 SQIVND, per germline (reference sequence). In DNA, the CDR3 is TGTGCCAGTAGTCCTTCCCCAGGGCAGGCGTACTCTGGAAACACCATATATTTT. It is translated as CASSPSPGQAYSGNTIYF.

The chain recombines TRBV2 with TRBJ1-6; D is unclear. Per germline, CDR1 SNHLY and CDR2 FYNNEI. CDR3 size: 15 residues. Trimming removed 4 bases from V and 8 bases from J, with 15 bases in between. The CDR3 bases are TGTGCCAGCAGTGTTCGGTTACAGTCGGATTCACCCCTCCACTTT. Its protein product is CASSVRLQSDSPLHF.

V and J are TRBV11-3 and TRBJ2-3; 12 bases are shared with TRBD1. Germline V gene sequence: CDR1 SGHNT, CDR2 YENEEA. The CDR3 sequence is 19 residues long. V lost 5 bases, J lost 8 bases, and 20 bases stayed unmatched. CDR3: CASSPGQGAPLAQTGTQYF. The CDR3 nucleotides read TGTGCCAGCAGCCCGGGACAGGGGGCCCCTCTTGCACAGACTGGTACGCAGTATTTT.

This chain uses TRBV5-6 with TRBJ2-1, with a possible D match to TRBD2 (5 bases). This CDR3 region has 14 residues. The germline V and J ends were trimmed by 1 base and 2 bases, with 7 bases remaining between them. Germline V lookup: CDR1 SGHDT, CDR2 YYEEEE. CDR3 sequence: CASSLPGTYNEQFF. CDR3 nucleotides: TGTGCCAGCAGCTTGCCCGGGACCTACAATGAGCAGTTCTTC.

This clone was observed once. The gene calls are TRBV7-9 and TRBJ2-5, with TRBD2 matching 7 bases. There are 16 residues in the CDR3. Trimming removed 1 base from V and 0 bases from J; junction bases left unmatched: 5. Germline CDR1 reads SEHNR; CDR2 reads FQNEAQ (reference sequence). This CDR3 reads CASSLDGGKNQETQYF. The CDR3 DNA follows: TGTGCCAGCAGCTTAGACGGGGGGAAGAACCAAGAGACCCAGTACTTC.

This clone was counted between two and nine times. The chain recombines TRBV2 with TRBJ1-1; possible D gene TRBD1, 5 bases. The CDR3 loop spans 14 amino acids. CDR1 is SNHLY and CDR2 is FYNNEI in the germline V gene. Trimming shortened V by 8 bases and J by 1 base, and 14 bases separated the two germline ends. This chain's CDR3 is CASVAGITNTEAFF. The CDR3, as DNA: TGTGCCAGCGTGGCAGGGATAACGAACACTGAAGCTTTCTTT.

J is TRBJ2-7 and V is TRBV6-2 or TRBV6-3; D gene ambiguous. Germline loops: CDR1 MNHEY, CDR2 SVGEGT. The germline V and J ends were trimmed by 4 bases and 6 bases, with 13 bases remaining between them. This CDR3 region has 13 residues. Here the CDR3 reads CASSSLLTREQYF. CDR3 DNA: TGTGCCAGCAGTTCCTTACTTACCCGCGAGCAGTACTTC.

This clone has only one observation. The chain recombines TRBV21-1 with TRBJ1-5. TRBV21-1 is reported as a pseudogene. The CDR3 has 15 residues. CDR3 in DNA: TGTGCCAGCAGCAAATGGGAGGAAAGGGATTGGCCCCAGCATTTT. Protein sequence: CASSKWEERDWPQHF.

Note on this clone: A junction end diverges from the germline sequence, so it may reflect a read error. This chain uses TRBV11-3 with TRBJ2-5; 8 bases agree with TRBD1. CDR3 size: 13 residues. Per germline, CDR1 SGHNT and CDR2 YENEEA. CDR3 loop: CASSIDRGETQYF. The CDR3, as DNA: TGTGCCAGCAGCATAGACAGGGGTGAGACCCAGTACTTC.

The chain is built from TRBV5-1 and TRBJ2-7; 10 bases line up with TRBD2. J gave up 3 bases and V 3 bases, and 3 bases lay outside the gene matches. Per the germline V gene, CDR1 is SGHRS and CDR2 is YFSETQ. This CDR3 is built from 14 residues. The CDR3 nucleotides are TGCGCCAGCAGCTACTCTAGCGGGAGCTACGAGCAGTACTTC. The encoded protein is CASSYSSGSYEQYF.

V usage is TRBV28 and J usage is TRBJ1-4, with D uncertain. The CDR3 length is 15 residues. Trimming stripped 1 base from V and 8 bases from J, with 14 bases between. CDR1 and CDR2 from the germline V gene are MDHEN and SYDVKM. CDR3 in amino acids: CASSLSGKGGEKLFF. As DNA, the CDR3 is TGTGCCAGCAGTTTATCGGGGAAGGGCGGGGAAAAACTGTTTTTT.

The V and J genes are TRBV3-1 (or the pseudogene TRBV3-2) and TRBJ1-5; tentatively, D is TRBD1 (5 bases). Trimming removed 0 bases at V and 1 base at J, with 28 bases between. The CDR3 totals 22 residues. From germline, CDR1 is LGHDT and CDR2 YNNKEL (reference sequence). The CDR3 sequence is CASSQDYPARPPFKGSNQPQHF. Here the CDR3 DNA reads TGTGCCAGCAGCCAAGATTACCCCGCCCGCCCGCCCTTTAAGGGGAGCAATCAGCCCCAGCATTTT.